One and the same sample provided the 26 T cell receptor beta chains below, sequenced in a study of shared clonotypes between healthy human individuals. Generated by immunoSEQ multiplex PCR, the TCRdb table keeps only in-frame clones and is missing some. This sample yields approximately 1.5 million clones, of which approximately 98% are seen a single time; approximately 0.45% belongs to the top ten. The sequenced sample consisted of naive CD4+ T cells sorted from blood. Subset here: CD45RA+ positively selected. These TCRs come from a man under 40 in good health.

The CDR3 region has the DNA TGTGCCTCCCAGAGGGCTTTAGCGGGAGTCCGCACCGGGGAGCTGTTTTTT. It is translated as CASQRALAGVRTGELFF. V usage is TRBV7-9 and J usage is TRBJ2-2, with 9 positions matching TRBD2. Losses at the gene ends were 11 bases for V and 4 bases for J; bases not matched to a gene: 17. This CDR3 comprises 17 residues. Germline V gives CDR1 SEHNR, CDR2 FQNEAQ (reference sequence).

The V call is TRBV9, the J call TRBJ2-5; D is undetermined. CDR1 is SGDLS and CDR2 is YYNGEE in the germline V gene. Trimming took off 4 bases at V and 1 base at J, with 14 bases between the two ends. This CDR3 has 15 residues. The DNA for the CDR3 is TGTGCCAGCAGCCCCGACTTGGCGGTCCAAGAGACCCAGTACTTC. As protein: CASSPDLAVQETQYF.

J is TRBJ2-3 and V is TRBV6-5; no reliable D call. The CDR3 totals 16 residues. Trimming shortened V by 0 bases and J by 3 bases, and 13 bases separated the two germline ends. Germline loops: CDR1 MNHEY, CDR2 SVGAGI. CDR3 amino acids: CASSYSLGMGTDTQYF. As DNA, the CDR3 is TGTGCCAGCAGTTACTCGTTGGGGATGGGAACAGATACGCAGTATTTT.

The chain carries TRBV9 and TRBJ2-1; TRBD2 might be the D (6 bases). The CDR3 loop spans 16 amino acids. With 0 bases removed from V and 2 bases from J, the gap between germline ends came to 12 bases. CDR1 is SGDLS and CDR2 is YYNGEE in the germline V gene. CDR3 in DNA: TGTGCCAGCAGCGTAGCCGGGGGAGTCGCCTACAATGAGCAGTTCTTC. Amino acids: CASSVAGGVAYNEQFF.

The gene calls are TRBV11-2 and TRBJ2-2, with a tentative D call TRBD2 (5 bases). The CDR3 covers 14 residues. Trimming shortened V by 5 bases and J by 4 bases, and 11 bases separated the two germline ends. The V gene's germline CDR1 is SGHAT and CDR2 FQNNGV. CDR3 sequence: CASSGRAVTGELFF. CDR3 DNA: TGTGCCAGCAGCGGCCGAGCGGTCACCGGGGAGCTGTTTTTT.

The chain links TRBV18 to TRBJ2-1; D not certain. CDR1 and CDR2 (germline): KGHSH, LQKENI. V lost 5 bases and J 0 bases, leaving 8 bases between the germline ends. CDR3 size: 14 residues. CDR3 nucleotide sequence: TGTGCCAGCTCAGCAGGCACCTCCTACAATGAGCAGTTCTTC. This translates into CASSAGTSYNEQFF.

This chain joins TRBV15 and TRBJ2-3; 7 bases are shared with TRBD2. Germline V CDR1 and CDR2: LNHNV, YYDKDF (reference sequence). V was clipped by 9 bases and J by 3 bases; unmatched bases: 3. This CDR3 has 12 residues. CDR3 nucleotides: TGTGCCACGGCGGGAGTTACAGATACGCAGTATTTT. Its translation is CATAGVTDTQYF.

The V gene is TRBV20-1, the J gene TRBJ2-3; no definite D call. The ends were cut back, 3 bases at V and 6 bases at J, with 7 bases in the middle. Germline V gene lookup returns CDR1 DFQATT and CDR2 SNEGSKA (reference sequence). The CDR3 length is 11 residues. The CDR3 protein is CSASYADTQYF. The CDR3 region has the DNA TGCAGTGCTAGCTATGCTGATACGCAGTATTTT.

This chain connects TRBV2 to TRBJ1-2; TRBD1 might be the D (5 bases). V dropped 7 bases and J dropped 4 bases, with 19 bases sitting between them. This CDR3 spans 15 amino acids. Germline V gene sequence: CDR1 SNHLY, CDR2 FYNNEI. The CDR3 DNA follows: TGTGCCAGCACCACCCCCCCGTGGGGGAGCTATGGCTACACCTTC. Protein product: CASTTPPWGSYGYTF.

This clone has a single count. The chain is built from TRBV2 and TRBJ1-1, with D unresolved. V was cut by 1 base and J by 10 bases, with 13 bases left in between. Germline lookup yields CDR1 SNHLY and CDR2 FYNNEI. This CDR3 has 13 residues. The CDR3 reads CASSEGQKLRAFF. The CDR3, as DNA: TGTGCCAGCAGTGAAGGTCAGAAATTGCGAGCTTTCTTT.

The CDR3 is CASSLGGWTYEQYF. CDR3 bases: TGTGCCAGCAGTTTAGGGGGATGGACATACGAGCAGTACTTC. The genes are TRBV27 and TRBJ2-7; D is possibly TRBD1 or TRBD2 (5 bases each). V lost 2 bases and J lost 4, with 12 bases in between. The CDR3 is 14 residues long. CDR1 is MNHEY and CDR2 is SMNVEV in the germline V gene (reference sequence).

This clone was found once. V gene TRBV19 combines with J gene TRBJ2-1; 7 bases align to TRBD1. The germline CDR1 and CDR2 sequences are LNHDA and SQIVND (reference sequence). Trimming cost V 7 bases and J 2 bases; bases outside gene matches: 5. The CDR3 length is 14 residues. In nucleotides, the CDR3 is TGTGCCAGTAAGGACGGACAGGCCTACAATGAGCAGTTCTTC. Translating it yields CASKDGQAYNEQFF.

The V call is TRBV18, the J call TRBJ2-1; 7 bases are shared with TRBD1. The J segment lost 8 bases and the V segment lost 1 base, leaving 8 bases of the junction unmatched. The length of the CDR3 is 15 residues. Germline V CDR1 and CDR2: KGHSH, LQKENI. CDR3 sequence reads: CASSPRTGARDEQFF. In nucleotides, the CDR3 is TGTGCCAGCTCACCACGAACAGGGGCTCGGGATGAGCAGTTCTTC.

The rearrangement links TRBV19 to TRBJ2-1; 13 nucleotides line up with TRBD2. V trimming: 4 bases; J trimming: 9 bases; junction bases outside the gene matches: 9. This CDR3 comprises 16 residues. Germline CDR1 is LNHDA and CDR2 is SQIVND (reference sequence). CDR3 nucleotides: TGTGCCAGTAGTAAACCCGGGACTAGCGGGATTGTTGAGCAGTTCTTC. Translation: CASSKPGTSGIVEQFF.

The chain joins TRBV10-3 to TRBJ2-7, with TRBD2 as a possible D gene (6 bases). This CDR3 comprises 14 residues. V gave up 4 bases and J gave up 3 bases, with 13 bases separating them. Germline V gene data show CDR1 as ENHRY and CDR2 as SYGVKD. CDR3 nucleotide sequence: TGTGCCATCAGTGGGCGGGGAGTTGGCTACGAGCAGTACTTC. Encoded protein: CAISGRGVGYEQYF.

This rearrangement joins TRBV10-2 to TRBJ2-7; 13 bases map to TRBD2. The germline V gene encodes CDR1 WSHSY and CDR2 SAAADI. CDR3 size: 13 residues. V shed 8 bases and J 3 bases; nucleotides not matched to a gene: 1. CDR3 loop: CASGTSGVYEQYF. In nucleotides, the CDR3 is TGCGCCAGCGGGACTAGCGGGGTCTACGAGCAGTACTTC.

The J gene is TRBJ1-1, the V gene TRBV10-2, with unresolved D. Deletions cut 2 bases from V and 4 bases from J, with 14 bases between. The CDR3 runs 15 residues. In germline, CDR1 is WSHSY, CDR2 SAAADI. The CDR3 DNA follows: TGCGCCAGCAGTGAGCTTCAGACGGCCAGCACTGAAGCTTTCTTT. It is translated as CASSELQTASTEAFF.

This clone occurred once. The CDR3 region is CASSLAGGRAYNEQFF. CDR3 nucleotides: TGCGCCAGCAGCTTGGCAGGCGGGAGGGCCTACAATGAGCAGTTCTTC. The chain combines TRBV5-1 with TRBJ2-1, with TRBD2 identical over 9 bases. The CDR3 length is 16 residues. With V trimmed by 0 bases and J by 2 bases, 3 bases remained unmatched. The V gene's germline CDR1 is SGHRS and CDR2 YFSETQ.

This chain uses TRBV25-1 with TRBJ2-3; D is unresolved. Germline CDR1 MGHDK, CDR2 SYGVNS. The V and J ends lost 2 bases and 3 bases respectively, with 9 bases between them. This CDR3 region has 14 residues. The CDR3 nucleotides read TGTGCCAGCAGTGAACCAGCCAGAACAGATACGCAGTATTTT. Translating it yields CASSEPARTDTQYF.

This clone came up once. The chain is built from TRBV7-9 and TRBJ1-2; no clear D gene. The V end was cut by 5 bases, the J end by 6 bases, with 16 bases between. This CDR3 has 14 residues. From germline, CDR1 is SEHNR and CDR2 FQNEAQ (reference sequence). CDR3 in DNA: TGTGCCAGCAGCCGAACCATCAACAGAAATGGCTACACCTTC. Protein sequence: CASSRTINRNGYTF.

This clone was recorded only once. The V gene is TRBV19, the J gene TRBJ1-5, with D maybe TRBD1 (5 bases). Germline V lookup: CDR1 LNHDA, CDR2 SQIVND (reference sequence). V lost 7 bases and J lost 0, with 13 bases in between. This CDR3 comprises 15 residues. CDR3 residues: CASTSGTVSNQPQHF. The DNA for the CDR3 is TGTGCCAGTACCTCCGGGACTGTTAGCAATCAGCCCCAGCATTTT.

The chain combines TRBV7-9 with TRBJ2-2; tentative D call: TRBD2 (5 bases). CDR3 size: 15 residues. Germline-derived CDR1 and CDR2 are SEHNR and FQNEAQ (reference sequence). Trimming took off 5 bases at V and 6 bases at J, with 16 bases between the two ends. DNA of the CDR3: TGTGCCAGCAGCCCAAGGTCGGGGAATCCCGGGGAGCTGTTTTTT. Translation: CASSPRSGNPGELFF.

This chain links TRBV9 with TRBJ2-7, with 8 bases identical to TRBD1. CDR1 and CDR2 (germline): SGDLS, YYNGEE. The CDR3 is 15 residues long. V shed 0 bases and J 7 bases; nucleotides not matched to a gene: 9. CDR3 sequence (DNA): TGTGCCAGCAGCGTAGGGACAGGGAACCCTAGTGAGCAGTACTTC. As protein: CASSVGTGNPSEQYF.

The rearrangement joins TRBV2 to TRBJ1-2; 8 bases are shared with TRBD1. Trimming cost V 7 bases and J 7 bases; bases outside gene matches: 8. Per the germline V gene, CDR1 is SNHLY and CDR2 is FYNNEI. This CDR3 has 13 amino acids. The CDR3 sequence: CASITTGASGYTF. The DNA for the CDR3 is TGTGCCAGCATTACGACAGGGGCTTCTGGCTACACCTTC.

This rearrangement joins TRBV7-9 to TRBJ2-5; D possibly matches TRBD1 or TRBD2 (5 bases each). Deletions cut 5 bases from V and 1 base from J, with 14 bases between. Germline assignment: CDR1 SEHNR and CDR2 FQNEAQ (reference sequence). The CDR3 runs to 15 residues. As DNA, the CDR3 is TGTGCCAGCAGCCTAGGGGCTAGCACCCAAGAGACCCAGTACTTC. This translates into CASSLGASTQETQYF.

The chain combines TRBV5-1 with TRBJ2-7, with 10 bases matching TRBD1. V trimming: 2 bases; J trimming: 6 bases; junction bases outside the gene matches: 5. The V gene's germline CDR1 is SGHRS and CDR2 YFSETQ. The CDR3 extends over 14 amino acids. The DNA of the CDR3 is TGCGCCAGCAGCTTAGGCCGGACAGGGGGCGAGCAGTACTTC. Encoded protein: CASSLGRTGGEQYF.